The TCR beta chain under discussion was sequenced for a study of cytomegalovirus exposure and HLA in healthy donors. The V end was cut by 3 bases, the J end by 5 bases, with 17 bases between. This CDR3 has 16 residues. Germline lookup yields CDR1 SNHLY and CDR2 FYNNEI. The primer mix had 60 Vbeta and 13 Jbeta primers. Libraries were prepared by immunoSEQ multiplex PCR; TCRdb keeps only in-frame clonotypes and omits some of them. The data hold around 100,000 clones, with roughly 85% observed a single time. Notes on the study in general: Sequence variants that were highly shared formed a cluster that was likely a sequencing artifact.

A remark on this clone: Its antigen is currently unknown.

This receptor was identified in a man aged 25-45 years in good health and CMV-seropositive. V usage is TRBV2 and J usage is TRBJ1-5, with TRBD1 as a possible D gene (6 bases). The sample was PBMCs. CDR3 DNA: TGTGCCAGCAGTGACGGACCTCGGGGGGCGCATCAGCCCCAGCATTTT. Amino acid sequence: CASSDGPRGAHQPQHF.